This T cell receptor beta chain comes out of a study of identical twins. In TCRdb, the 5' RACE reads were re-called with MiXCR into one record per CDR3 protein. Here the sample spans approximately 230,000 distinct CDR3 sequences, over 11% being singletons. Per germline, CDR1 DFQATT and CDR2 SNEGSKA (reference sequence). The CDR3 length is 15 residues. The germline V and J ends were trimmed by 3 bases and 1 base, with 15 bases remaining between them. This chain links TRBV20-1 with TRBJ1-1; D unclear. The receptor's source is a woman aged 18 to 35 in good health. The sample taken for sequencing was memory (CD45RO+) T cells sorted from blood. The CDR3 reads CSASLRMDGNTEAFF. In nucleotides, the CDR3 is TGCAGTGCTAGCCTTCGCATGGACGGGAACACTGAAGCTTTCTTT.